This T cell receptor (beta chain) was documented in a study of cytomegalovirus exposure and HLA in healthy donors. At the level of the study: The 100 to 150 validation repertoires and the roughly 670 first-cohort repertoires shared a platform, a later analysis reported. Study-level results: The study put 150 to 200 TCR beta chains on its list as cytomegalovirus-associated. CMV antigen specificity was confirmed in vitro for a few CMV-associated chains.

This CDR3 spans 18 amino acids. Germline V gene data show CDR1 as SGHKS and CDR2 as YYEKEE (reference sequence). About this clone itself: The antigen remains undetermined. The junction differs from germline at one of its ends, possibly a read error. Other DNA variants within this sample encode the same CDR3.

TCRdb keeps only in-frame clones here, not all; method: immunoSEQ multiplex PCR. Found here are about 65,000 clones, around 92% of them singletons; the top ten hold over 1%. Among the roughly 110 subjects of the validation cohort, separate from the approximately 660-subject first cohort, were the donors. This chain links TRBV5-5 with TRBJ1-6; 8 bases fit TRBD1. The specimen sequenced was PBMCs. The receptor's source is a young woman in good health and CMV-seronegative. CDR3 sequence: CASSLDSLRTGLRPPLHF. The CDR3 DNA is TGTGCCAGTAGCTTGGATTCGCTCCGGACAGGGCTTCGGCCACCCCTCCACTTT.